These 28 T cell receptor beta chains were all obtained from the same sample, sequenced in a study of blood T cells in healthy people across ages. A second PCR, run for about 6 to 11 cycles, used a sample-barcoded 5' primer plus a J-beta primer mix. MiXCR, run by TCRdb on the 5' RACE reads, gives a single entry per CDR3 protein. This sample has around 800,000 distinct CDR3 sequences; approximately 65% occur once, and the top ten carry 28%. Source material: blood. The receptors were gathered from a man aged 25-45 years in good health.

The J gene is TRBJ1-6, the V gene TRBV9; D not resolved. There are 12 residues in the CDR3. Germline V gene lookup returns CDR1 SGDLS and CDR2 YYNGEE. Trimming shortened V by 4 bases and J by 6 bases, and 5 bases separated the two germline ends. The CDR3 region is CASSTSNSPLHF. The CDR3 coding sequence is TGTGCCAGCAGCACATCTAATTCACCCCTCCACTTT.

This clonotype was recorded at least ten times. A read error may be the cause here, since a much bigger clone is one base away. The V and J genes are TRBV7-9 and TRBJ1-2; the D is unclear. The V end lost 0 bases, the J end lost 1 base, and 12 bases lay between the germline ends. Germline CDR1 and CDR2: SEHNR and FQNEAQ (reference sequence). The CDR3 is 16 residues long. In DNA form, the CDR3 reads TGTGCCAGCAGCTTAGCGCCTTGGGCAAGTAACTATGGCTACACCTTC. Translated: CASSLAPWASNYGYTF. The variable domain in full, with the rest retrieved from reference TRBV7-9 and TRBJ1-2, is DTGVSQNPRHKITKRGQNVTFRCDPISEHNRLYWYRQTLGQGPEFLTYFQNEAQLEKSRLLSDRFSAERPKGSFSTLEIQRTEQGDSAMYLCASSLAPWASNYGYTFGSGTRLTVV.

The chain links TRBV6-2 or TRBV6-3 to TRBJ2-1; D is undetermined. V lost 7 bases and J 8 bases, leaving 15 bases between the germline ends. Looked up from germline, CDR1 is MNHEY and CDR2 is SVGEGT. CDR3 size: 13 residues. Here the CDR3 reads CASTIGLVDEQFF. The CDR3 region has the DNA TGTGCCAGCACCATCGGGCTGGTCGATGAGCAGTTCTTC.

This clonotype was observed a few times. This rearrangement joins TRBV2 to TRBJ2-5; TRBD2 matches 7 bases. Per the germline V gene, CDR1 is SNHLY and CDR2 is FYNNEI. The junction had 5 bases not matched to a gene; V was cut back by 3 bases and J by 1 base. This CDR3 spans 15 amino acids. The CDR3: CASSEGLAAQETQYF. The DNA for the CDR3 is TGTGCCAGCAGTGAGGGCCTAGCGGCCCAAGAGACCCAGTACTTC.

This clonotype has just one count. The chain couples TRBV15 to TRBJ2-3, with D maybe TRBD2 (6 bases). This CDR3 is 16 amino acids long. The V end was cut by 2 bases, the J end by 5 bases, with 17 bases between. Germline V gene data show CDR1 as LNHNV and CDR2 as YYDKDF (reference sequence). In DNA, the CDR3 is TGTGCCACCAGCAGATACGGGGGTTCGGCGGTAGATACGCAGTATTTT. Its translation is CATSRYGGSAVDTQYF.

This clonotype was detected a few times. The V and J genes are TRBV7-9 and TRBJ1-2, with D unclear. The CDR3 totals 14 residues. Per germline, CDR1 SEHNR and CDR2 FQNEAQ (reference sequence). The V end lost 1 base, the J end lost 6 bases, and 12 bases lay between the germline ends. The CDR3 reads CASSLVSYSHGYTF. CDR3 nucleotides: TGTGCCAGCAGCTTAGTCTCCTACAGTCATGGCTACACCTTC.

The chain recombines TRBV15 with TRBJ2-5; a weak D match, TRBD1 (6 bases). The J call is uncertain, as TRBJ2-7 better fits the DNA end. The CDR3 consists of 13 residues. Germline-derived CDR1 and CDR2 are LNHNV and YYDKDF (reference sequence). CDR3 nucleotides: TGTGCCACCGGACAGCAGATTCCCTACGAGCAGTACTTC. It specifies CATGQQIPYEQYF.

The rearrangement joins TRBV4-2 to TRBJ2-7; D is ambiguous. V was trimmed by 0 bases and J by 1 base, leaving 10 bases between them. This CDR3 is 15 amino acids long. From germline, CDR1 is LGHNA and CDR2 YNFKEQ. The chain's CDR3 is CASSQDIRASYEQYF. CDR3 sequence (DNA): TGTGCCAGCAGCCAAGATATTAGGGCTTCCTACGAGCAGTACTTC.

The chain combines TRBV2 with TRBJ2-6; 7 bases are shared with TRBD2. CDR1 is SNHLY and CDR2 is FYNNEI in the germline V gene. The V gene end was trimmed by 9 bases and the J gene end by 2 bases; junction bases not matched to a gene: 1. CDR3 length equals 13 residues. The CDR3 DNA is TGTGCCAGGGCGGGGGCTGGGGCCAACGTCCTGACTTTC. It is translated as CARAGAGANVLTF.

CDR3 residues: CSARDVLNSPLHF. The DNA for the CDR3 is TGCAGTGCTAGAGACGTACTTAATTCACCCCTCCACTTT. The chain employs TRBV20-1 and TRBJ1-6; no firm D call. There are 13 residues in the CDR3. Per germline, CDR1 DFQATT and CDR2 SNEGSKA (reference sequence). Trimming shortened V by 0 bases and J by 6 bases, and 6 bases separated the two germline ends.

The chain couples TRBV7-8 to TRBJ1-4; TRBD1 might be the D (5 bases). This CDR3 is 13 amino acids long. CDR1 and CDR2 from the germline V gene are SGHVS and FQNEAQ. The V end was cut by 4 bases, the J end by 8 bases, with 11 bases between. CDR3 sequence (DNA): TGTGCCAGCAGCTGGAGGGAGGGGGAAAAACTGTTTTTT. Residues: CASSWREGEKLFF. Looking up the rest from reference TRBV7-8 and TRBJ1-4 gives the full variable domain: GAGVSQSPRYKVAKRGQDVALRCDPISGHVSLFWYQQALGQGPEFLTYFQNEAQLDKSGLPSDRFFAERPEGSVSTLKIQRTQQEDSAVYLCASSWREGEKLFFGSGTQLSVL.

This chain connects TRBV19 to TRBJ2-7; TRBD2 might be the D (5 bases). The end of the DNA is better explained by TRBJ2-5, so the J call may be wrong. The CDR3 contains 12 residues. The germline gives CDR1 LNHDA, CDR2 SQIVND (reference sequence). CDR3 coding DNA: TGTGCCAGTAACTTTGGCGGGGAGACCCAGTACTTC. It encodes CASNFGGETQYF.

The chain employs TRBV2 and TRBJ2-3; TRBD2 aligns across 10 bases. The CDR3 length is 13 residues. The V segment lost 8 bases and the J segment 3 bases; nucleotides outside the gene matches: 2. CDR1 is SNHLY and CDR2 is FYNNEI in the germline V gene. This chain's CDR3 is CASFSGGTDTQYF. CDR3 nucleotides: TGTGCCAGCTTTAGCGGGGGGACAGATACGCAGTATTTT.

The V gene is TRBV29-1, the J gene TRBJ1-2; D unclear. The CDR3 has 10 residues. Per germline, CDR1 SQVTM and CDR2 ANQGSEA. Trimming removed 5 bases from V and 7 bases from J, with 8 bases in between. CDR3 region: CSVSGGGYTF. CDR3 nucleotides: TGCAGCGTTTCAGGAGGTGGCTACACCTTC.

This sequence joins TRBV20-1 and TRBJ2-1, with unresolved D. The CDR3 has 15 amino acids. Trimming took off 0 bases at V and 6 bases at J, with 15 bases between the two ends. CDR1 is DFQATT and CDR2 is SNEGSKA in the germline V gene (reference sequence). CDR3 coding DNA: TGCAGTGCTAGAGATTGGCAGGCTGCCGGCAATGAGCAGTTCTTC. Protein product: CSARDWQAAGNEQFF.

Written as DNA, the CDR3 is TGTGCCAGCAGTACATCAGCGGGGGGGCCCCACAATGAGCAGTTCTTC. Protein sequence: CASSTSAGGPHNEQFF. This chain uses TRBV27 with TRBJ2-1; 10 bases map to TRBD2. CDR3 length: 16 amino acids. V shed 5 bases, J shed 5 bases, and the junction held 9 bases outside the gene matches. Germline V gene sequence: CDR1 MNHEY, CDR2 SMNVEV (reference sequence).

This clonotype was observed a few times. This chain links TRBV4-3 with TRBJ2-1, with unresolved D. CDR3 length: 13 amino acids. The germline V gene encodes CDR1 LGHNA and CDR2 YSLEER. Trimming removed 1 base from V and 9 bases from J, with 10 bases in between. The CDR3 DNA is TGCGCCAGCAGCCAAGCGAGTGAGAGTGAGCAGTTCTTC. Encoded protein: CASSQASESEQFF.

The CDR3 protein is CSWDRLEETQYF. DNA for the CDR3: TGCAGTTGGGACAGACTCGAAGAGACCCAGTACTTC. The rearrangement joins TRBV20-1 to TRBJ2-5; 7 bases map to TRBD1. The CDR3 runs to 12 residues. V dropped 8 bases and J dropped 3; count of bases not matched to a gene: 6. Germline CDR1 and CDR2: DFQATT and SNEGSKA (reference sequence).

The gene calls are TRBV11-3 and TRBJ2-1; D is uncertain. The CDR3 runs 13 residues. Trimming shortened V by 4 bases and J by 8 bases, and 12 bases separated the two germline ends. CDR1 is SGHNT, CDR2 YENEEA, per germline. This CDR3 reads CASSSTPSDEQFF. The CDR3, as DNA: TGTGCCAGCAGCTCGACCCCCTCAGATGAGCAGTTCTTC.

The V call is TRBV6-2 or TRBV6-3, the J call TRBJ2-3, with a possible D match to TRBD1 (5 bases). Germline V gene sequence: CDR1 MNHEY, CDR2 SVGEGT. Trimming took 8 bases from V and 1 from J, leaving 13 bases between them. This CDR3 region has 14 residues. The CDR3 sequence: CASRREGGTDTQYF. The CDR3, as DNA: TGTGCCAGCCGGAGAGAAGGGGGCACAGATACGCAGTATTTT.

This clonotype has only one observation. The DNA of the CDR3 is TGTGCCAGCAGCCTTCACGGGACAGGCTCTTTCTCTGGGGCCAACGTCCTGACTTTC. It codes for CASSLHGTGSFSGANVLTF. The genes are TRBV4-2 and TRBJ2-6; the match to TRBD1 covers 8 bases. CDR3 length: 19 amino acids. The V gene end was trimmed by 4 bases and the J gene end by 0 bases; junction bases not matched to a gene: 11. Germline V gene data show CDR1 as LGHNA and CDR2 as YNFKEQ.

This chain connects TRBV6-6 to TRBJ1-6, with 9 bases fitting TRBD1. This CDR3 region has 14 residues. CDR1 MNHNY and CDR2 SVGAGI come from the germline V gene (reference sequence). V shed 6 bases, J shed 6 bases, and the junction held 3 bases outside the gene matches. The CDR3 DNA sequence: TGTGCCAGCAGCGGGACAGGGATTAATTCACCCCTCCACTTT. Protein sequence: CASSGTGINSPLHF.

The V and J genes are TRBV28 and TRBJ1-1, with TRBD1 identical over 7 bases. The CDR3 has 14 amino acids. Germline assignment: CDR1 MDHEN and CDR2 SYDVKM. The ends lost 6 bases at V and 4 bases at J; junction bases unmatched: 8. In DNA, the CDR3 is TGTGCCAGCAGCCCTCAGGGGGAGGGCACTGAAGCTTTCTTT. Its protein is CASSPQGEGTEAFF. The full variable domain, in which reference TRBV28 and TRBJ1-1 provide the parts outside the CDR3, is DVKVTQSSRYLVKRTGEKVFLECVQDMDHENMFWYRQDPGLGLRLIYFSYDVKMKEKGDIPEGYSVSREKKERFSLILESASTNQTSMYLCASSPQGEGTEAFFGQGTRLTVV.

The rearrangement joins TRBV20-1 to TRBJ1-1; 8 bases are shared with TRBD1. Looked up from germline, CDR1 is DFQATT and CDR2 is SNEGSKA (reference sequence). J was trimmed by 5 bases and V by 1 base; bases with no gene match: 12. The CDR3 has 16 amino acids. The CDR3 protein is CSARGAPGQGRTEAFF. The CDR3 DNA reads TGCAGTGCTAGAGGGGCCCCCGGACAGGGTAGGACTGAAGCTTTCTTT.

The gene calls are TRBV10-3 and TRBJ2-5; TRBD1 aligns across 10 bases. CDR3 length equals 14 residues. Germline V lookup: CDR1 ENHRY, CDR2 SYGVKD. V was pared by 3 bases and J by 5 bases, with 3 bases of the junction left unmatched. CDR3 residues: CAISDQTGGETQYF. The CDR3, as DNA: TGTGCCATCAGTGATCAGACAGGGGGCGAGACCCAGTACTTC.

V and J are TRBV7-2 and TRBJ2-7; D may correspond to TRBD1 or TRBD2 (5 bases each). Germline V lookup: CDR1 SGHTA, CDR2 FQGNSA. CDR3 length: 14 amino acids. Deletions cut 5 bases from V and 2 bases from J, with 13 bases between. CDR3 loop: CASSRGARTYEQYF. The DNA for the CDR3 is TGTGCCAGCAGCAGGGGAGCAAGGACCTACGAGCAGTACTTC.

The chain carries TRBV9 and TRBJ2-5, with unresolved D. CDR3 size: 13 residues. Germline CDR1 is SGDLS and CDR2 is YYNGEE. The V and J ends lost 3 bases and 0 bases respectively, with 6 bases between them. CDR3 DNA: TGTGCCAGCAGCGACAAGTACCAAGAGACCCAGTACTTC. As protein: CASSDKYQETQYF.

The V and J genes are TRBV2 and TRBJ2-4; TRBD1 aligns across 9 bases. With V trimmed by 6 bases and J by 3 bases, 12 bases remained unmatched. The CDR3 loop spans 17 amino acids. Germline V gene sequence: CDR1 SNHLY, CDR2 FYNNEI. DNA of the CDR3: TGTGCCAGCAGCTCTGGGGACAGGGTGAGGGGCAAAAACATTCAGTACTTC. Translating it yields CASSSGDRVRGKNIQYF.